The next 8 T cell receptor beta chains were all read from a single sample in a study of low-dose radiotherapy and immunotherapy resistance in tumors (dated 2022 in TCRdb). First-strand cDNA was synthesized with Superscript III and a set of TRAV- and TRBV-specific primers, covering both TCRalpha and TCRbeta chains. TCRs were amplified with Phusion for around 20 PCR cycles, with a constant-region primer paired with the adapter attached to the V primers. In TCRdb, the public reads were trimmed at Q25 with fastp and aligned with MiXCR, with productive beta chains retained. Under each unique CDR3 protein, matching rows form one entry showing the most common genes and DNA. Counted in this sample were under 15,000 distinct CDR3 sequences; 60% of them appeared once. Of the sample, 7.7% is held by the ten largest clones. The source is a human donor with advanced metastatic prostate, ovarian, gallbladder or colorectal cancer (not recorded which). This table probably holds off-target reads from a library built for another chain.

This chain connects TRBV11-2 to TRBJ2-1; the match to TRBD2 covers 9 bases. The CDR3 length is 19 residues. Germline CDR1 is SGHAT and CDR2 is FQNNGV. V trimming: 5 bases; J trimming: 1 base; junction bases outside the gene matches: 15. The CDR3: CASSGLVAGAYGSYNEQFF. The DNA for the CDR3 is TGTGCCAGCAGCGGATTAGTAGCGGGAGCCTATGGGTCCTACAATGAGCAGTTCTTC.

This clonotype occurred a few times. The chain has TRBV2 and TRBJ1-2; D is ambiguous. Trimming pared 1 base from V and 2 bases from J, leaving 8 bases between. The germline V gene encodes CDR1 SNHLY and CDR2 FYNNEI. CDR3 length: 14 amino acids. Written as DNA, the CDR3 is TGTGCCAGCAGTGAAGGGGCGGGGAACTATGGCTACACCTTC. Amino acid sequence: CASSEGAGNYGYTF.

The V call is TRBV2, the J call TRBJ1-2, with TRBD1 matching 12 bases. The length of the CDR3 is 13 residues. Per the germline V gene, CDR1 is SNHLY and CDR2 is FYNNEI. V lost 6 bases and J lost 8; bases outside the gene matches: 4. The CDR3 region is CASRGQGAQGYTF. As DNA, the CDR3 is TGTGCCAGCAGGGGACAGGGGGCTCAGGGCTACACCTTC.

The chain recombines TRBV28 with TRBJ2-3; D is unclear. Trimming removed 2 bases from V and 0 bases from J, with 15 bases in between. CDR3 length equals 17 residues. Germline V gene sequence: CDR1 MDHEN, CDR2 SYDVKM. CDR3 nucleotides: TGTGCCAGCAGTTTACAACGGTGGGATCTTAGCACAGATACGCAGTATTTT. Amino acids: CASSLQRWDLSTDTQYF. The variable domain in full, completed from reference TRBV28 and TRBJ2-3, reads DVKVTQSSRYLVKRTGEKVFLECVQDMDHENMFWYRQDPGLGLRLIYFSYDVKMKEKGDIPEGYSVSREKKERFSLILESASTNQTSMYLCASSLQRWDLSTDTQYFGPGTRLTVL.

This clonotype was counted only a few times. The rearrangement uses TRBV18 and TRBJ2-1; 7 bases fit TRBD1. Germline V gives CDR1 KGHSH, CDR2 LQKENI. V was clipped by 3 bases and J by 7 bases; unmatched bases: 6. This CDR3 is built from 14 residues. The CDR3 is CASSPPTGFNEQFF. CDR3 bases: TGTGCCAGCTCACCCCCGACAGGGTTTAATGAGCAGTTCTTC.

This chain links TRBV6-2 or TRBV6-3 with TRBJ1-2, with TRBD1 as a possible D gene (6 bases). Between the trimmed V and J ends, which lost 2 bases and 7 bases, there was a span of 14 bases. CDR1 is MNHEY and CDR2 is SVGEGT in the germline V gene. This CDR3 region has 14 residues. This CDR3 reads CASSYRGQKSGYTF. The CDR3 nucleotides read TGTGCCAGCAGTTACAGGGGACAAAAATCTGGCTACACCTTC.

The rearrangement joins TRBV13 to TRBJ2-1, with D possibly TRBD2 on 6 matching bases. Germline CDR1 and CDR2: PRHDT and FYEKMQ (reference sequence). The CDR3 runs 15 residues. Trimming removed 7 bases from V and 2 bases from J, with 15 bases in between. The CDR3 DNA reads TGTGCCAGCACCCTTATAGCGGAGGCCTACAATGAGCAGTTCTTC. Translation: CASTLIAEAYNEQFF.

This clonotype is a singleton in its sample. The chain has TRBV7-2 and TRBJ2-1, with 8 bases aligning to TRBD1. With V trimmed by 0 bases and J by 0 bases, 10 bases remained unmatched. The CDR3 spans 19 residues. CDR1 SGHTA and CDR2 FQGNSA come from the germline V gene. The CDR3 loop is CASSLARTGSKSSYNEQFF. The CDR3 region has the DNA TGTGCCAGCAGCTTAGCGAGGACAGGGTCGAAGAGCTCCTACAATGAGCAGTTCTTC.